The 19 T cell receptor beta chains below all came from one sample that was sequenced in a study of CD8 T cells in ankylosing spondylitis. TCRdb re-called the 5' RACE reads through MiXCR, storing one row per CDR3 protein. This table holds about 42,000 distinct CDR3 sequences, 3% to 4.5% found once. The specimen sequenced was blood, either unsorted or a sorted T cell fraction (not recorded which). The origin of the receptors is a female donor with ankylosing spondylitis or in good health (not recorded which).

This clonotype was seen many times. J is TRBJ2-5 and V is TRBV9; the D gene is possibly TRBD2 (5 bases). Germline V gene data show CDR1 as SGDLS and CDR2 as YYNGEE. V was pared by 3 bases and J by 5 bases, with 14 bases between. This CDR3 contains 14 residues. CDR3 loop: CASSGGLPDETQYF. CDR3 in DNA: TGTGCCAGCAGCGGCGGACTTCCCGATGAGACCCAGTACTTC.

This clonotype was counted at least ten times. This chain uses TRBV9 with TRBJ2-2; 9 positions match TRBD2. V gave up 2 bases and J gave up 6 bases; unmatched junction bases: 14. This CDR3 comprises 18 residues. The germline V gene encodes CDR1 SGDLS and CDR2 YYNGEE. The CDR3 loop reads CASSVYSGGNVDAGELFF. The CDR3 DNA follows: TGTGCCAGCAGCGTCTATAGCGGGGGAAATGTTGACGCCGGGGAGCTGTTTTTT.

This clonotype has at least ten counts. The chain combines TRBV9 with TRBJ1-4; D is ambiguous. With 2 bases removed from V and 8 bases from J, the gap between germline ends came to 13 bases. CDR1 and CDR2 (germline): SGDLS, YYNGEE. This CDR3 comprises 14 residues. The CDR3 here is CASSVGPEREKLFF. CDR3 nucleotide sequence: TGTGCCAGCAGCGTTGGCCCCGAGAGAGAAAAACTGTTTTTT.

By share, this clonotype counts as medium-sized. The gene calls are TRBV9 and TRBJ1-5; 8 bases are a match to TRBD1. V was clipped by 3 bases and J by 5 bases; unmatched bases: 4. The germline gives CDR1 SGDLS, CDR2 YYNGEE. This CDR3 is built from 14 residues. CDR3 residues: CASSGTGYYQPQHF. As DNA, the CDR3 is TGTGCCAGCAGCGGGACAGGGTACTATCAGCCCCAGCATTTT. Combining the CDR3 with reference TRBV9 and TRBJ1-5 gives the whole variable domain DSGVTQTPKHLITATGQRVTLRCSPRSGDLSVYWYQQSLDQGLQFLIQYYNGEERAKGNILERFSAQQFPDLHSELNLSSLELGDSALYFCASSGTGYYQPQHFGDGTRLSIL.

The table lists this clonotype with many counts. The rearrangement links TRBV9 to TRBJ2-1, with 12 positions matching TRBD1. V shed 2 bases and J 5 bases; nucleotides not matched to a gene: 2. The germline V gene has CDR1 SGDLS and CDR2 YYNGEE. The CDR3 is made up of 15 amino acids. CDR3 nucleotide sequence: TGTGCCAGCAGCGTCGGGACAGGGGGCCACAATGAGCAGTTCTTC. Its translation: CASSVGTGGHNEQFF.

V and J are TRBV9 and TRBJ2-3; D not certain. Trimming took off 4 bases at V and 3 bases at J, with 9 bases between the two ends. Germline lookup yields CDR1 SGDLS and CDR2 YYNGEE. The CDR3 totals 13 residues. CDR3 sequence: CASSPQPTDTQYF. The DNA of the CDR3 is TGTGCCAGCAGCCCCCAACCGACAGATACGCAGTATTTT.

This clonotype was detected only a few times. The chain joins TRBV9 to TRBJ2-1, with TRBD2 matching over 13 bases. Germline V CDR1 and CDR2: SGDLS, YYNGEE. The trim removed 0 bases at V and 7 bases at J, leaving 13 bases unmatched. CDR3 size: 19 residues. CDR3 sequence reads: CASSVGPNMGLAGPNEQFF. The CDR3 DNA reads TGTGCCAGCAGCGTAGGTCCGAATATGGGACTAGCGGGGCCGAATGAGCAGTTCTTC.

Ten or more counts support this clonotype. The rearrangement links TRBV4-3 to TRBJ2-7; possibly TRBD1 for D (5 bases). This CDR3 contains 13 residues. The germline gives CDR1 LGHNA, CDR2 YSLEER. Trimming removed 10 bases at V and 2 bases at J, with 15 bases between. The CDR3 nucleotides are TGCGCCAACCAGGGCCCCGACCCCTACGAGCAGTACTTC. Its protein product is CANQGPDPYEQYF.

There are many counts of this clonotype. J is TRBJ2-2 and V is TRBV9; D unresolved. The germline V gene encodes CDR1 SGDLS and CDR2 YYNGEE. The CDR3 runs to 13 residues. V dropped 3 bases and J dropped 7 bases, with 10 bases sitting between them. CDR3 in DNA: TGTGCCAGCAGCGACTTTCCCGTCGGGGAGCTGTTTTTT. This encodes CASSDFPVGELFF.

V usage is TRBV9 and J usage is TRBJ2-1, with D maybe TRBD2 (6 bases). Germline V gene sequence: CDR1 SGDLS, CDR2 YYNGEE. CDR3 size: 13 residues. V was trimmed by 0 bases and J by 7 bases, leaving 8 bases between them. The CDR3 DNA sequence: TGTGCCAGCAGCGTAGCTAGCGTGAATGAGCAGTTCTTC. It codes for CASSVASVNEQFF.

This clonotype was picked up many times. CDR3 coding DNA: TGTGCCAGCAGCGTGGGGCAGGGGGATGGAGAGCAGTACTTC. Its protein product is CASSVGQGDGEQYF. V usage is TRBV9 and J usage is TRBJ2-7, with 7 bases aligning to TRBD1. The CDR3 spans 14 residues. Per germline, CDR1 SGDLS and CDR2 YYNGEE. J gave up 7 bases and V 2 bases, and 9 bases lay outside the gene matches. Variable domain in full (rest from reference TRBV9 and TRBJ2-7): DSGVTQTPKHLITATGQRVTLRCSPRSGDLSVYWYQQSLDQGLQFLIQYYNGEERAKGNILERFSAQQFPDLHSELNLSSLELGDSALYFCASSVGQGDGEQYFGPGTRLTVT.

In this sample, this clonotype turned up many times. The chain links TRBV9 to TRBJ2-3, with a tentative D call TRBD1 (6 bases). The CDR3 has 15 amino acids. Germline V lookup: CDR1 SGDLS, CDR2 YYNGEE. Trimming pared 0 bases from V and 2 bases from J, leaving 10 bases between. The CDR3 nucleotides read TGTGCCAGCAGCGTAGTCGGACAGTCCACAGATACGCAGTATTTT. Encoded protein: CASSVVGQSTDTQYF.

In its sample, this clonotype was seen many times. The J gene is TRBJ1-3, the V gene TRBV9; maybe TRBD1 (5 bases). Germline V gene lookup returns CDR1 SGDLS and CDR2 YYNGEE. Trimming took 3 bases from V and 2 from J, leaving 15 bases between them. This CDR3 region has 16 residues. CDR3 bases: TGTGCCAGCAGCGCGTTGCGGGGGGGGGCTGGAAACACCATATATTTT. Translation gives CASSALRGGAGNTIYF.

The table lists this clonotype with many counts. The chain employs TRBV9 and TRBJ1-1; D unresolved. In germline, CDR1 is SGDLS, CDR2 YYNGEE. The CDR3 is 14 residues long. V dropped 3 bases and J dropped 1 base, with 10 bases sitting between them. CDR3 in amino acids: CASSAAMENTEAFF. CDR3 coding DNA: TGTGCCAGCAGCGCAGCAATGGAGAACACTGAAGCTTTCTTT.

This sequence joins TRBV9 and TRBJ1-1; 10 bases agree with TRBD1. There are 15 residues in the CDR3. V trimming: 0 bases; J trimming: 5 bases; junction bases outside the gene matches: 4. Germline assignment: CDR1 SGDLS and CDR2 YYNGEE. CDR3 protein: CASSVEGQGFTEAFF. The CDR3 DNA reads TGTGCCAGCAGCGTAGAGGGACAGGGGTTTACTGAAGCTTTCTTT.

This clonotype was seen ten or more times. The chain combines TRBV9 with TRBJ2-5; D is unresolved. Germline V gene data show CDR1 as SGDLS and CDR2 as YYNGEE. The V end lost 0 bases, the J end lost 1 base, and 10 bases lay between the germline ends. The CDR3 totals 15 residues. CDR3 DNA sequence: TGTGCCAGCAGCGTAGATGTAACACCCCAAGAGACCCAGTACTTC. Residues: CASSVDVTPQETQYF.

This clonotype was seen at least ten times. The chain combines TRBV9 with TRBJ1-2; D not certain. V was cut by 1 base and J by 2 bases, with 6 bases left in between. Germline CDR1 reads SGDLS; CDR2 reads YYNGEE. This CDR3 region has 13 residues. CDR3: CASSVSTNYGYTF. In DNA form, the CDR3 reads TGTGCCAGCAGCGTAAGCACGAACTATGGCTACACCTTC.

This clonotype was picked up a small number of times. The rearrangement joins TRBV6-4 to TRBJ1-5; D is uncertain. Trimming shortened V by 7 bases and J by 7 bases, and 14 bases separated the two germline ends. Germline V gene data show CDR1 as MRHNA and CDR2 as SNTAGT. The CDR3 consists of 13 residues. DNA of the CDR3: TGTGCCAGCATGCCAGGAACGGGCCAGCCCCAGCATTTT. Amino acid sequence: CASMPGTGQPQHF.

In its sample, this clonotype was seen many times. The chain joins TRBV9 to TRBJ2-7; D is undetermined. The CDR3 sequence is 14 residues long. Germline V lookup: CDR1 SGDLS, CDR2 YYNGEE. Between the trimmed V and J ends, which lost 0 bases and 4 bases, there was a span of 11 bases. For the CDR3, the DNA is TGTGCCAGCAGCGTAGAACAGTTTCCGTACGAGCAGTACTTC. This encodes CASSVEQFPYEQYF. Full variable domain (rest looked up from reference TRBV9 and TRBJ2-7): DSGVTQTPKHLITATGQRVTLRCSPRSGDLSVYWYQQSLDQGLQFLIQYYNGEERAKGNILERFSAQQFPDLHSELNLSSLELGDSALYFCASSVEQFPYEQYFGPGTRLTVT.